This T cell receptor beta chain stems from a study of blood T cells in healthy people across ages. Overall study findings and caveats: TCR beta diversity was tightly associated with the proportion of naive T cells.

The amount of total RNA extracted per sample was at least 5 micrograms. The V and J ends lost 3 bases and 0 bases respectively, with 3 bases between them. The CDR3 is 13 residues long. Germline V gives CDR1 DFQATT, CDR2 SNEGSKA (reference sequence). Through a sample-barcoded 5' primer and a J-beta primer mix, a second PCR was run for roughly 6 to 12 cycles. Template switching added a 12-random-nucleotide identifier to every cDNA molecule. Each of the samples gave a minimum of 2.5 million paired-end reads that contained CDR3. MiXCR, run by TCRdb on the 5' RACE reads, gives a single entry per CDR3 protein. The table has approximately 730,000 distinct CDR3 sequences, about 40% seen once; the top ten hold less than 25%. This clonotype was observed a handful of times. Its antigen is currently unknown.

Material: blood. This clonotype originated in a woman aged 55-70 years in good health. The chain uses TRBV20-1 and TRBJ2-6; no reliable D call. The CDR3 bases are TGCAGTGCTAGGACCTCTGGGGCCAACGTCCTGACTTTC. It codes for CSARTSGANVLTF.